The sequence of this T cell receptor beta chain was determined in a study of T cell changes during pregnancy in multiple sclerosis. Unmatched junction bases numbered 8, after V lost 3 bases and J lost 4 bases. Germline CDR1 and CDR2: LNHDA and SQIVND (reference sequence). The CDR3 length is 16 residues. Only in-frame clones appear in the TCRdb table, and some are missing; sequencing was by immunoSEQ multiplex PCR. The sample lists fewer than 80,000 clones, 94% occurring once. The chain recombines TRBV19 with TRBJ2-2; 7 bases are shared with TRBD2. The sample here was CD4+ T cells from peripheral blood mononuclear cells, taken after pregnancy. This receptor was taken from a female donor with multiple sclerosis, enrolled in a pregnancy study. The CDR3: CASSIRGPGGTGELFF. For the CDR3, the DNA is TGTGCCAGTAGTATCCGGGGTCCGGGGGGCACCGGGGAGCTGTTTTTT.